This T cell receptor beta chain derives from a study of OX40 agonist ivuxolimab in advanced cancers. TCRdb's copy holds only in-frame clones and misses some; the assay was immunoSEQ multiplex PCR. The sample holds about 32,000 clones, about 92% seen once. Study-wide findings and caveats: On average, CD8+ T cells had more expanded clones than CD4+.

Losses at the gene ends were 2 bases for V and 8 bases for J; bases not matched to a gene: 7. Germline V gives CDR1 SGHTA, CDR2 FQGNSA. This CDR3 comprises 15 residues. Comments on this clone: The antigen is unknown.

The V call is TRBV7-2, the J call TRBJ2-3; 10 bases align to TRBD2. This receptor was obtained from an adult with an advanced solid tumor such as melanoma, head and neck, liver or kidney cancer. The sample in question was CD4+ or CD8+ T cells sorted from blood, obtained in a trial of the OX40 agonist ivuxolimab. CDR3 DNA: TGTGCCAGCAGCTTATGGGTAGCGGGAGGTGGTACGCAGTATTTT. This gives the protein CASSLWVAGGGTQYF.